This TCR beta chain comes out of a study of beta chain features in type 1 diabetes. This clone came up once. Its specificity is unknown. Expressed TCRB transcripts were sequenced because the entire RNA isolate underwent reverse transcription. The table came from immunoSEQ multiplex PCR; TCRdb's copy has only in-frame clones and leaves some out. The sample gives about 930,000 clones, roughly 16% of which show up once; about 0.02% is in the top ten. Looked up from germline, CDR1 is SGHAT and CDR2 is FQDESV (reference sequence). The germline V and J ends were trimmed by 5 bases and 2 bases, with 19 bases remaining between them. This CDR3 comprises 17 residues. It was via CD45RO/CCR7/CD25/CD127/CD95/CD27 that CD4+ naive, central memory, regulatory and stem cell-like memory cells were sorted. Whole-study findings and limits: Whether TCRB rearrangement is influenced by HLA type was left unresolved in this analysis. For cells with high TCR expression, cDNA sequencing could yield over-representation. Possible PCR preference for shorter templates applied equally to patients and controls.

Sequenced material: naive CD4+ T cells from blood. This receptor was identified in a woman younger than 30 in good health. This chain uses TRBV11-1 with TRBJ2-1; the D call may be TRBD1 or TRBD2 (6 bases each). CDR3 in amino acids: CASSPHGGRATYNEQFF. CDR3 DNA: TGTGCCAGCAGCCCCCATGGGGGGCGGGCAACCTACAATGAGCAGTTCTTC.